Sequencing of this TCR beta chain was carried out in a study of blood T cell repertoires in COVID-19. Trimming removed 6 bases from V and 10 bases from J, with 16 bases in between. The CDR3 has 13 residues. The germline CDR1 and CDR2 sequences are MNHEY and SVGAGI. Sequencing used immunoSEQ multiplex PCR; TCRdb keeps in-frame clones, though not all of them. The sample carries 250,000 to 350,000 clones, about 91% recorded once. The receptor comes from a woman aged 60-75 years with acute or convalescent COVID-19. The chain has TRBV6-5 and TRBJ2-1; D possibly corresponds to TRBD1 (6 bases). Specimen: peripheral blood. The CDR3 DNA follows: TGTGCCAGCAGGCCCGACAGGATGGAGGAGCAGTTCTTC. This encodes CASRPDRMEEQFF.